Listed here are 20 T cell receptor beta chains from one sample, sequenced in a study of cytomegalovirus exposure and HLA in healthy donors. The PCR ran on 60 Vbeta and 13 Jbeta primers. Method: immunoSEQ multiplex PCR; TCRdb's copy keeps in-frame clones and lacks some. The table includes 63,000 or so clones, approximately 81% detected once. The sample taken for sequencing was PBMCs. The receptors come from a woman aged 25 to 39 in good health and CMV-seropositive.

The chain recombines TRBV5-1 with TRBJ2-3; 7 bases agree with TRBD1. Trimming cost V 0 bases and J 2 bases; bases outside gene matches: 6. There are 16 residues in the CDR3. In germline, CDR1 is SGHRS, CDR2 YFSETQ. CDR3 sequence (DNA): TGCGCCAGCAGCTTGGGCTACAGGGGCAACACAGATACGCAGTATTTT. It is translated as CASSLGYRGNTDTQYF.

This chain joins TRBV5-1 and TRBJ2-7, with TRBD1 identical over 7 bases. The CDR3 sequence is 15 residues long. V lost 3 bases, J lost 4 bases, and 10 bases stayed unmatched. Germline V CDR1 and CDR2: SGHRS, YFSETQ. The DNA for the CDR3 is TGCGCCAGCAGCTCACGGACAGGAGCCCAGTACGAGCAGTACTTC. Its translation is CASSSRTGAQYEQYF.

This chain uses TRBV29-1 with TRBJ1-1; the D gene is possibly TRBD1 (6 bases). The CDR3 is 15 amino acids. Germline V gene lookup returns CDR1 SQVTM and CDR2 ANQGSEA. Trimming took off 3 bases at V and 2 bases at J, with 16 bases between the two ends. The CDR3 nucleotides are TGCAGCGTTGATTATGGCCGAGGGGGAAACACTGAAGCTTTCTTT. It codes for CSVDYGRGGNTEAFF.

CDR3 coding DNA: TGTGCCAGCAGTCGTAGCGACACAGATACGCAGTATTTT. It is translated as CASSRSDTDTQYF. This chain joins TRBV6-1 and TRBJ2-3, with a possible D match to TRBD2 (5 bases). The length of the CDR3 is 13 residues. Per the germline V gene, CDR1 is MNHNS and CDR2 is SASEGT. V lost 5 bases and J 2 bases, leaving 8 bases between the germline ends.

This chain links TRBV7-9 with TRBJ2-7, with D possibly TRBD1 on 6 matching bases. Trimming stripped 5 bases from V and 1 base from J, with 9 bases between. The germline V gene encodes CDR1 SEHNR and CDR2 FQNEAQ (reference sequence). There are 13 residues in the CDR3. DNA of the CDR3: TGTGCCAGCAGCGGGGACAAATCCTACGAGCAGTACTTC. Translated: CASSGDKSYEQYF.

CDR3 loop: CASSSSGTVVNEQFF. The CDR3 coding sequence is TGTGCCAGCAGCTCCTCCGGGACAGTGGTTAATGAGCAGTTCTTC. The V gene is TRBV7-3, the J gene TRBJ2-1, with 7 nucleotides matching TRBD1. The CDR3 totals 15 residues. Unmatched junction bases numbered 10, after V lost 4 bases and J lost 7 bases. Germline values: CDR1 SGHTA, CDR2 FQGTGA.

The chain couples TRBV29-1 to TRBJ2-3; 7 bases are a match to TRBD2. CDR1 and CDR2 (germline): SQVTM, ANQGSEA. The CDR3 runs 15 residues. V lost 7 bases, J lost 2 bases, and 12 bases stayed unmatched. The CDR3 spells CSALTSKSVTDTQYF. In DNA form, the CDR3 reads TGCAGCGCCCTGACTAGCAAAAGTGTCACAGATACGCAGTATTTT.

The V gene is TRBV29-1, the J gene TRBJ2-1, with 10 nucleotides matching TRBD1. V shed 6 bases, J shed 4 bases, and the junction held 9 bases outside the gene matches. CDR3 length: 15 amino acids. Germline assignment: CDR1 SQVTM and CDR2 ANQGSEA. This CDR3 reads CSVAGTGAGYNEQFF. In nucleotides, the CDR3 is TGCAGCGTAGCCGGGACAGGGGCAGGTTACAATGAGCAGTTCTTC.

This clone was picked up a small number of times. The CDR3 spells CASSSTGAGNQPQHF. The DNA for the CDR3 is TGCGCCAGCAGCTCCACAGGGGCAGGCAATCAGCCCCAGCATTTT. This rearrangement joins TRBV5-1 to TRBJ1-5, with 7 bases fitting TRBD1. Germline V CDR1 and CDR2: SGHRS, YFSETQ. Trimming took 3 bases from V and 2 from J; bases not matched to a gene: 5. The CDR3 has 15 residues.

This clone appeared a few times. V gene TRBV28 combines with J gene TRBJ2-3, with D possibly being TRBD2 (6 bases). Between the trimmed V and J ends, which lost 8 bases and 2 bases, there was a span of 11 bases. CDR1 and CDR2 from the germline V gene are MDHEN and SYDVKM. The CDR3 totals 13 residues. The CDR3 DNA reads TGTGCCAGCGGTCGGGACTCCACAGATACGCAGTATTTT. The encoded protein is CASGRDSTDTQYF.

J is TRBJ2-2 and V is TRBV7-8; a weak D match, TRBD2 (5 bases). With 1 base removed from V and 4 bases from J, the gap between germline ends came to 10 bases. The germline gives CDR1 SGHVS, CDR2 FQNEAQ. The CDR3 has 15 amino acids. The CDR3 protein is CASSLVGSATGELFF. In DNA, the CDR3 is TGTGCCAGCAGCTTAGTAGGGAGCGCCACCGGGGAGCTGTTTTTT.

This clone came up once. The rearrangement links TRBV5-1 to TRBJ2-1, with TRBD2 identical over 12 bases. Germline values: CDR1 SGHRS, CDR2 YFSETQ. CDR3 size: 20 residues. Trimming took 4 bases from V and 6 from J; bases not matched to a gene: 20. The CDR3 loop is CASSAWTSGINKGQGNEQFF. CDR3 nucleotides: TGCGCCAGCAGCGCCTGGACTAGCGGGATCAATAAGGGACAGGGCAATGAGCAGTTCTTC.

The rearrangement links TRBV7-2 to TRBJ1-1, with TRBD1 matching over 8 bases. V lost 4 bases to trimming and J lost 9 bases; unmatched junction nucleotides: 10. The CDR3 totals 14 residues. From germline, CDR1 is SGHTA and CDR2 FQGNSA. The CDR3 region is CASSSLPRTGKAFF. The CDR3 DNA is TGTGCCAGCAGCTCCCTTCCTCGGACAGGGAAAGCTTTCTTT.

This clone was picked up one time. V and J are TRBV28 and TRBJ2-1; 7 positions match TRBD1. Germline CDR1 is MDHEN and CDR2 is SYDVKM. The J segment lost 11 bases and the V segment lost 6 bases, leaving 7 bases of the junction unmatched. The CDR3 is made up of 12 amino acids. The DNA of the CDR3 is TGTGCCAGCAGCCTCAGACAGGGACAGCAGTTCTTC. Residues: CASSLRQGQQFF.

The CDR3 sequence: CASSLAVTDHTEAFF. The DNA of the CDR3 is TGTGCCAGCAGCTTAGCGGTGACAGACCACACTGAAGCTTTCTTT. The chain couples TRBV7-2 to TRBJ1-1, with D possibly matching TRBD1 (5 bases). The CDR3 is 15 residues long. Germline CDR1 SGHTA, CDR2 FQGNSA. V was trimmed by 0 bases and J by 3 bases, leaving 11 bases between them.

The V and J genes are TRBV4-1 and TRBJ1-2, with a possible D match to TRBD1 (6 bases). Germline V lookup: CDR1 MGHRA, CDR2 YSYEKL. Trimming pared 2 bases from V and 2 bases from J, leaving 15 bases between. This CDR3 is built from 16 residues. The chain's CDR3 is CASSQKGVKINYGYTF. The CDR3 bases are TGCGCCAGCAGCCAAAAGGGGGTAAAGATAAACTATGGCTACACCTTC.

The V and J genes are TRBV30 and TRBJ2-3; 10 positions match TRBD2. The CDR3 sequence is 14 residues long. The V gene's germline CDR1 is GTSNPN and CDR2 SVGIG (reference sequence). V lost 8 bases and J lost 2; bases outside the gene matches: 7. The CDR3 DNA follows: TGTGCCCTAAAACTAGCGGGGATCACAGATACGCAGTATTTT. This encodes CALKLAGITDTQYF.

The chain couples TRBV29-1 to TRBJ2-5; 9 bases map to TRBD1. The V and J ends lost 6 bases and 1 base, in that order; junction bases with no gene match: 9. The germline V gene encodes CDR1 SQVTM and CDR2 ANQGSEA. This CDR3 comprises 15 residues. CDR3 coding DNA: TGCAGCGTGGGGAAGACAGGGGGGCCCCAAGAGACCCAGTACTTC. Residues: CSVGKTGGPQETQYF. Full variable domain (missing parts from reference TRBV29-1 and TRBJ2-5): SAVISQKPSRDICQRGTSLTIQCQVDSQVTMMFWYRQQPGQSLTLIATANQGSEATYESGFVIDKFPISRPNLTFSTLTVSNMSPEDSSIYLCSVGKTGGPQETQYFGPGTRLLVL.

CDR3 DNA: TGCGCCAGCAGCCAAGAAGGGGCAGTTGATGGAAACACCATATATTTT. Its protein product is CASSQEGAVDGNTIYF. This sequence joins TRBV4-1 and TRBJ1-3; the D gene is possibly TRBD1 (5 bases). Germline V CDR1 and CDR2: MGHRA, YSYEKL. The CDR3 is made up of 16 amino acids. V shed 0 bases and J shed 3 bases, with 12 bases lying between them.

The chain joins TRBV7-2 to TRBJ1-3; D remains ambiguous. Germline V gene lookup returns CDR1 SGHTA and CDR2 FQGNSA. The CDR3 spans 12 residues. Between the trimmed V and J ends, which lost 4 bases and 4 bases, there was a span of 5 bases. The chain's CDR3 is CASSSQGNTIYF. In DNA form, the CDR3 reads TGTGCCAGCAGCTCGCAGGGAAACACCATATATTTT.